These 20 T cell receptor beta chains were sequenced from one sample in a study of T-cell reconstitution after alpha-beta-depleted transplantation in children. Construction of the TCRbeta library involved unique molecular identifiers. TCRdb reprocessed the PCR reads with MiXCR, giving one entry per CDR3 protein. This table holds 380,000 or so distinct CDR3 sequences, about an eighth found once. The input for sequencing was PBMCs, taken from the stem cell graft. The receptors derive from a human donor who donated a stem cell graft to a child with Fanconi anemia.

This clonotype was observed many times. The rearrangement uses TRBV9 and TRBJ1-1; TRBD1 matches 7 bases. V lost 0 bases and J lost 4; bases outside the gene matches: 6. The CDR3 totals 15 residues. The germline V gene has CDR1 SGDLS and CDR2 YYNGEE. In nucleotides, the CDR3 is TGTGCCAGCAGCGTAGGTACAGGGGCGTTCACTGAAGCTTTCTTT. Translated: CASSVGTGAFTEAFF.

This clonotype was found a few times. The chain carries TRBV5-1 and TRBJ2-1; TRBD1 matches 8 bases. The germline CDR1 and CDR2 sequences are SGHRS and YFSETQ. V shed 2 bases and J 7 bases; nucleotides not matched to a gene: 11. The CDR3 sequence is 16 residues long. CDR3 amino acids: CASSFLPGQGENEQFF. Here the CDR3 DNA reads TGCGCCAGCAGCTTCCTACCCGGACAGGGAGAAAATGAGCAGTTCTTC.

The table lists this clonotype with a few counts. This sequence joins TRBV24-1 and TRBJ2-5, with D perhaps TRBD1 or TRBD2 (6 bases each). Trimming stripped 7 bases from V and 5 bases from J, with 16 bases between. The CDR3 sequence is 14 residues long. CDR1 and CDR2 (germline): KGHDR, SFDVKD. CDR3 in DNA: TGTGCCACCAGCTCGGGCAGGGGAGGCGAGACCCAGTACTTC. Protein sequence: CATSSGRGGETQYF.

This clonotype was seen more than once but under ten times. At one end, the junction sequence differs from germline, possibly due to a read error. The CDR3: CASRGLAGGTGDLFF. CDR3 sequence (DNA): TGTGCCAGCAGAGGACTAGCGGGGGGCACCGGGGATCTGTTTTTT. The rearrangement uses TRBV2 and TRBJ2-2, with TRBD2 matching 14 bases. The CDR3 runs 15 residues. CDR1 SNHLY and CDR2 FYNNEI come from the germline V gene.

The chain is built from TRBV12-3 or TRBV12-4 and TRBJ1-5, with a tentative D call TRBD1 (6 bases). The V gene lost 3 bases and the J gene lost 3 bases, with 12 bases spanning the gap. This CDR3 spans 15 amino acids. DNA of the CDR3: TGTGCCAGCAGTTTTGGCAGGGGAATCAATCAGCCCCAGCATTTT. Its protein is CASSFGRGINQPQHF.

About this clonotype: It is unclear where the CDR3 begins or ends on the DNA, so no DNA is shown, and the CDR3 is as TCRdb lists it. The V gene is TRBV28, the J gene TRBJ2-7. CDR1 is MDHEN and CDR2 is SYDVKM in the germline V gene. The CDR3 has 16 residues if both end residues are counted. The chain's CDR3 is CASSSSAGTPSYEQYF.

Only a few counts were recorded for this clonotype. The genes are TRBV6-9 and TRBJ2-5; possible D gene TRBD1, 7 bases. CDR3 length equals 15 residues. Germline assignment: CDR1 MNHGY and CDR2 SVAAGI. V was pared by 8 bases and J by 3 bases, with 19 bases between. CDR3 amino acids: CASSWGDRQKETQYF. CDR3 DNA: TGTGCCAGCTCCTGGGGGGACAGACAGAAAGAGACCCAGTACTTC.

The V call is TRBV5-4, the J call TRBJ2-1, with 8 bases matching TRBD2. V lost 1 base to trimming and J lost 7 bases; unmatched junction nucleotides: 7. CDR3 length: 15 amino acids. In germline, CDR1 is SGHNT, CDR2 YYREEE (reference sequence). The CDR3 protein is CASSLWAGGRNEQFF. DNA for the CDR3: TGTGCCAGCAGCTTGTGGGCGGGGGGTCGGAATGAGCAGTTCTTC.

The V and J genes are TRBV9 and TRBJ2-3; the match to TRBD1 covers 8 bases. Germline trimming cut 0 bases from V and 5 bases from J; bases unmatched to any gene: 8. CDR3 length equals 16 residues. CDR1 is SGDLS, CDR2 YYNGEE, per germline. The CDR3: CASSVASQGAKDTQYF. The CDR3 region has the DNA TGTGCCAGCAGCGTAGCTAGTCAGGGGGCGAAAGATACGCAGTATTTT.

The gene calls are TRBV4-1 and TRBJ2-2, with D uncertain. V lost 0 bases, J lost 6 bases, and 11 bases lay in between. CDR1 and CDR2 (germline): MGHRA, YSYEKL. The CDR3 loop spans 15 amino acids. CDR3 DNA sequence: TGCGCCAGCAGCCAAGAGCTAACAGCCGCCGGGGAGCTGTTTTTT. Translating it yields CASSQELTAAGELFF.

On this clonotype: This may come from a read error, since a much larger clone is one base off. This chain's CDR3 is CASSLGDRYNERFF. CDR3 nucleotide sequence: TGTGCCAGCAGTTTGGGGGACCGATACAATGAGCGGTTCTTC. The rearrangement uses TRBV12-3 or TRBV12-4 and TRBJ2-1; D may correspond to TRBD1 or TRBD2 (5 bases each). This CDR3 is 14 amino acids long.

This clonotype was found once. This sequence joins TRBV7-9 and TRBJ1-1; D is uncertain. This CDR3 is built from 16 residues. V was shortened by 5 bases and J by 2 bases, with 18 bases between the two germline ends. The germline V gene has CDR1 SEHNR and CDR2 FQNEAQ (reference sequence). CDR3: CASSIDSWERNTEAFF. CDR3 coding DNA: TGTGCCAGCAGCATAGATAGCTGGGAAAGAAACACTGAAGCTTTCTTT.

The J gene is TRBJ1-1, the V gene TRBV3-1; D not certain. Per the germline V gene, CDR1 is LGHDT and CDR2 is YNNKEL (reference sequence). This CDR3 region has 13 residues. V lost 1 base and J 7 bases, leaving 10 bases between the germline ends. In DNA, the CDR3 is TGTGCCAGCAGCCAAGTCGGCGGTAATGAAGCTTTCTTT. Its protein product is CASSQVGGNEAFF.

The chain is built from TRBV4-2 and TRBJ2-3, with 7 nucleotides matching TRBD2. V lost 0 bases and J lost 0; bases outside the gene matches: 15. Germline V CDR1 and CDR2: LGHNA, YNFKEQ. CDR3 size: 20 residues. CDR3 bases: TGTGCCAGCAGCCAAGAGGTGGTTGGGGGGGGACGAACTAGCACAGATACGCAGTATTTT. It encodes CASSQEVVGGGRTSTDTQYF.

The chain links TRBV6-5 to TRBJ1-5; 7 bases align to TRBD1. From germline, CDR1 is MNHEY and CDR2 SVGAGI. Trimming removed 6 bases from V and 4 bases from J; junction bases left unmatched: 6. This CDR3 contains 14 residues. CDR3 sequence reads: CASRAGTENQPQHF. In DNA, the CDR3 is TGTGCCAGCAGAGCCGGGACAGAAAATCAGCCCCAGCATTTT.

The chain carries TRBV10-3 and TRBJ2-3; 9 nucleotides line up with TRBD2. V trimming: 8 bases; J trimming: 4 bases; junction bases outside the gene matches: 10. There are 15 residues in the CDR3. Germline lookup yields CDR1 ENHRY and CDR2 SYGVKD. The CDR3 bases are TGTGCCATCGGACTGGGAGCGGGGGGACCAGATACGCAGTATTTT. This sequence encodes CAIGLGAGGPDTQYF.

J is TRBJ1-6 and V is TRBV5-6; possibly TRBD1 for D (5 bases). The CDR3 covers 16 residues. Looked up from germline, CDR1 is SGHDT and CDR2 is YYEEEE. V was cut by 0 bases and J by 0 bases, with 7 bases left in between. CDR3 sequence: CASSLDGGSYNSPLHF. The CDR3 coding sequence is TGTGCCAGCAGCTTGGACGGGGGCTCCTATAATTCACCCCTCCACTTT.

The rearrangement uses TRBV7-9 and TRBJ1-1; 9 positions match TRBD1. The CDR3 covers 14 residues. Trimming removed 3 bases from V and 4 bases from J; junction bases left unmatched: 3. Germline CDR1 SEHNR, CDR2 FQNEAQ (reference sequence). DNA for the CDR3: TGTGCCAGCAGCTTCGGGACAGGGAGCACTGAAGCTTTCTTT. Its translation: CASSFGTGSTEAFF.

This clonotype has a count of ten or more. The chain is built from TRBV11-3 and TRBJ2-1, with a tentative D call TRBD1 (6 bases). The CDR3 length is 13 residues. With 5 bases removed from V and 10 bases from J, the gap between germline ends came to 15 bases. Germline loops: CDR1 SGHNT, CDR2 YENEEA. This CDR3 is CASSRGQKGEQFF. CDR3 DNA sequence: TGTGCCAGCAGCCGGGGACAAAAAGGCGAGCAGTTCTTC.

This clonotype has a handful of counts. The chain is built from TRBV5-6 and TRBJ1-1, with D possibly being TRBD1 (6 bases). The CDR3 has 13 residues. Germline values: CDR1 SGHDT, CDR2 YYEEEE. Between the trimmed V and J ends, which lost 7 bases and 4 bases, there was a span of 14 bases. The DNA of the CDR3 is TGTGCCAGCGTTAACAGGGATAGCACTGAAGCTTTCTTT. Translated, it gives CASVNRDSTEAFF.